Listed here are 8 T cell receptor beta chains from one sample, sequenced in a study of neurological immune-mediated disorders. TCRdb itself ran the 5' RACE reads through MiXCR, one entry per CDR3 protein. The top ten hold about 16% of the sample, which has tens of thousands of distinct CDR3 sequences, about a sixth seen once. Sequences were obtained from PBMCs. Source of these receptors: a woman in her forties in good health.

The table lists this clonotype with a few counts. The V call is TRBV5-4, the J call TRBJ2-1; 8 bases match TRBD1. The germline V gene has CDR1 SGHNT and CDR2 YYREEE (reference sequence). The V segment lost 4 bases and the J segment 8 bases; nucleotides outside the gene matches: 5. This CDR3 spans 13 amino acids. The CDR3: CASSGDRPYEQFF. CDR3 DNA sequence: TGTGCCAGCAGCGGGGACAGGCCCTATGAGCAGTTCTTC.

This clonotype showed up just a few times. This chain joins TRBV30 and TRBJ2-6; D possibly uses TRBD1 or TRBD2 (5 bases each). Germline lookup yields CDR1 GTSNPN and CDR2 SVGIG (reference sequence). V was cut by 5 bases and J by 0 bases, with 17 bases left in between. The CDR3 spans 17 residues. CDR3 region: CAWSTGASYSGANVLTF. The CDR3 nucleotides read TGTGCCTGGTCCACCGGGGCCTCATACTCTGGGGCCAACGTCCTGACTTTC.

Notes on this clonotype: Just one base apart from a much larger clone, this may be a read error. The chain employs TRBV20-1 and TRBJ2-1, with D perhaps matching TRBD1 or TRBD2 (6 bases each). Trimming stripped 6 bases from V and 8 bases from J, with 20 bases between. This CDR3 contains 14 residues. Germline V lookup: CDR1 DFQATT, CDR2 SNEGSKA (reference sequence). The CDR3 DNA is TGCAGTGCAGATCTAGCGTGGGGGCTTTATGAGCAGTTCTTC. It encodes CSADLAWGLYEQFF.

This clonotype was seen at least ten times. The chain is built from TRBV6-6 and TRBJ2-3; possible D gene TRBD2, 6 bases. V was cut by 6 bases and J by 4 bases, with 17 bases left in between. This CDR3 comprises 15 residues. Germline CDR1 MNHNY, CDR2 SVGAGI (reference sequence). The CDR3 region is CASRILSGGPDTQYF. The CDR3 DNA reads as TGTGCCAGCAGAATACTTAGCGGAGGGCCAGATACGCAGTATTTT.

The table lists this clonotype with a count of one. Without the conserved terminal phenylalanine or tryptophan, this CDR3 likely stems from a read error. This chain links TRBV3-1 with TRBJ2-1; 8 nucleotides agree with TRBD2. The CDR3 contains 14 residues. Germline lookup yields CDR1 LGHDT and CDR2 YNNKEL (reference sequence). CDR3 protein: CASSQAGGLNDQFL. CDR3 DNA sequence: TGTGCCAGCAGCCAAGCGGGGGGGCTCAATGACCAGTTCCTC.

This clonotype was found many times. The genes are TRBV24-1 and TRBJ2-1, with D perhaps matching TRBD1 or TRBD2 (5 bases each). The V gene lost 7 bases and the J gene lost 8 bases, with 14 bases spanning the gap. The CDR3 consists of 13 residues. Germline V CDR1 and CDR2: KGHDR, SFDVKD. CDR3 in DNA: TGTGCCACCAGAGCTGAGATGGGGGATGAGCAGTTCTTC. This gives the protein CATRAEMGDEQFF.

At least ten counts were recorded for this clonotype. In nucleotides, the CDR3 is TGTGCCAGCACCTATCCGGGACAGGGGTACGATGGCTACACCTTC. Translating it yields CASTYPGQGYDGYTF. The chain combines TRBV5-6 with TRBJ1-2, with 10 bases fitting TRBD1. Germline CDR1 reads SGHDT; CDR2 reads YYEEEE. This CDR3 contains 15 residues. J was trimmed by 6 bases and V by 6 bases; bases with no gene match: 11.

The chain has TRBV29-1 and TRBJ1-4; D may be TRBD1 (6 bases). In germline, CDR1 is SQVTM, CDR2 ANQGSEA. V was cut by 7 bases and J by 3 bases, with 15 bases left in between. The CDR3 contains 14 residues. The CDR3 loop reads CSAEGGSANEKLFF. In DNA form, the CDR3 reads TGCAGCGCCGAGGGGGGGTCAGCTAATGAAAAACTGTTTTTT. Full variable domain (outside the CDR3, taken from reference TRBV29-1 and TRBJ1-4): SAVISQKPSRDICQRGTSLTIQCQVDSQVTMMFWYRQQPGQSLTLIATANQGSEATYESGFVIDKFPISRPNLTFSTLTVSNMSPEDSSIYLCSAEGGSANEKLFFGSGTQLSVL.